This T cell receptor beta chain was recovered during a study of a mutant IDH1 vaccine in newly diagnosed glioma. Time point in this sample: week 47, end of study. Every vaccine dose comprised 300 ug of mutant IDH1 20-mer peptide plus topical imiquimod. Donors had new IDH1-mutant astrocytomas of WHO grade 3 or 4 (ATRX-lost). Whole-study results and caveats: Vaccine-induced immune responses were detected in roughly 93% of patients.

The CDR3 has 14 amino acids. The germline V gene has CDR1 SQVTM and CDR2 ANQGSEA. V was clipped by 5 bases and J by 1 base, with 15 bases between them. The repertoire was sequenced with immunoSEQ multiplex PCR; TCRdb's copy has only in-frame clones and lacks some. The sample carries some 50,000 clones, 70% to 85% recorded once. A remark on this clone: As yet, its antigen is unknown.

Sequenced here: PBMCs, sampled from a glioma patient whose treatment included an IDH1 peptide vaccine. This TCR was sampled from a woman aged 30 to 39 with glioma. Some clones in this sample may be carry-over from other donors' samples. The V and J genes are TRBV29-1 and TRBJ2-7, with D perhaps being TRBD1 or TRBD2 (5 bases each). CDR3 coding DNA: TGCAGCGTTCTCCGAGGGGACGGGTCCTACGAGCAGTACTTC. Residues: CSVLRGDGSYEQYF.